Below, one T cell receptor (beta chain) is given with its context. This clone showed up just once. Its antigen remains undetermined. No qualities accompany the bases; no much larger clone lies one base away. At the DNA level, this CDR3 is encoded by other sequences in the same sample as well. TCR CDR3 regions were amplified from genomic DNA by multiplex PCR using the deep immunoSEQ assay. Extracted genomic DNA from each cell subset was distributed evenly across all wells of several immunoSEQ 96-well plates, and each plate was treated as a replicate. For sorted subsets, 200 to 250 ng of genomic DNA, equivalent to some 30,000 T cell genomes, went into each replicate PCR. The purified libraries were quantified using a Qubit 3.0 fluorometer, sized with a Bioanalyzer 2100, and then quantified again using the KAPA Library Quantification kit. Each immunoSEQ 96-well plate was sequenced on its own single-read 150-cycle Illumina NextSeq 550 flow cell. As for the original processing: Because only junctional sequences without quality scores were contained in the immunoSEQ output, filtering matching that applied to full-length reads could not be performed. To assign V/J genes and CDR3, sequences were annotated using PyIR, a Python wrapper for IgBLAST v1.9, with IMGT germline references. Any read was removed if the V/J assignment was weak (E-value above 1e-6), the CDR3 was missing, or the read contained stop codons, out-of-frame junctions, or ambiguous translated residues. V3J clonotypes were defined by identical inferred V gene, J gene, and CDR3 amino acid sequence. Percentage overlap between repertoires was computed as shared unique clonotypes divided by the size of the smaller repertoire. RTK rarefaction, the Chao1 estimator, and Recon v2.1 estimates of unobserved clonotypes were used to assess repertoire richness. Generation probabilities were computed with OLGA for all TCRbeta clonotypes obtained by the gDNA method from several donors. The clones in this table, taken by TCRdb from immuneACCESS, are in-frame only. Not every clone is retained; where verified, under half of the shortfall comes from an unresolved V gene, and the cause of the rest is unknown. The D gene and trimming were derived from the DNA, and the V and J assignments and clone size from that table. In this sample the table shows roughly 760,000 clones, around 72% of which occur a single time. Of the sample, 1.7% falls within the top ten clones.

The donors were healthy, HIV-negative adults who had no recently reported acute infections or vaccinations. Every donor was a Caucasian adult residing in Nashville, Tennessee, USA. CD4+ T cells were enriched by magnetic negative selection; naive cells were then positively selected on CD45RA, and the negative fraction formed the memory subset. Blood was obtained by leukapheresis, after which PBMCs were separated by Ficoll-Histopaque density gradient centrifugation and cryopreserved in liquid nitrogen vapor phase. Analytical flow cytometry was used to check the purity and quantity of every magnetically sorted T cell population. Genomic DNA was isolated from each sorted fraction and quantified by UV absorbance on a Nanodrop 2000c. These data are taken from a study of shared clonotypes between healthy human individuals (dated by TCRdb to the early 2020s). In the study overall: Three men and two women, aged 18 to 49 years, made up the cohort. For each donor, CD4 naive and CD4 memory were each run on three plates, CD8 naive on two plates, and CD8 memory on one plate. Blood TCR repertoires of several healthy adults were deeply sequenced to estimate repertoire size and the extent of clonotype sharing between individuals. Different laboratories and diverse techniques were used to prepare libraries and sequence TCR repertoires, to increase sequencing depth and limit assay-specific biases. Between about 0.94 and 8.9 billion PBMCs per donor were obtained by leukapheresis.

Deletion took 4 bases off V and 2 bases off J, with a span of 3 bases between the germline ends. Measured from the cysteine to the phenylalanine, the CDR3 is 11 residues long. Only the CDR3 region is kept as DNA, spanning 33 bases read in frame from base 1. CDR1 is given as SNHLY and CDR2 as FYNNEI, both from the germline V gene. The paper as a whole reports these results and caveats: Only blood was sampled, and tissue TCR repertoires likely differ from those in blood. Pairwise subsampling indicated that sequencing depth was expected to affect the degree of clonotype sharing among donors. The small number of donors limited the genetic and exposure-history diversity represented. Even with the large sequencing depth, rarefaction of the sorted-subset datasets indicated that sequencing was incomplete. Across a few donors, approximately 4.9% of naive CD4, more than 3% of naive CD8, roughly 2.3% of memory CD4, and roughly 0.41% of memory CD8 clonotypes were shared. Higher generation probabilities were observed for clonotypes shared by all four sorted-subset donors than for non-shared clonotypes. Larger estimated clonotype richness was generally found for naive subsets than for memory subsets.

The source of this sequence is a woman in her 30s in good health. Sequenced material: memory CD4+ T cells sorted from blood. In the paper's terms, the cell subset or site label means: CD45RA-negative fraction. This chain joins TRBV2 to TRBJ2-7, with the D gene call left open. The CDR3 has the sequence CASSVTYEQYF. The bases are TGTGCCAGCAGTGTTACCTACGAGCAGTACTTC.